The 7 T cell receptor beta chains below were found in one sample sequenced in a study of technical replicates of blood from a few donors (dated by TCRdb to 2016 to 2017). The library was produced with the immunoSEQ multiplex PCR assay. Imported from immuneACCESS, the table was reduced by TCRdb to in-frame sequences with V and J called. These copies leave out some clones; in studies compared against another copy, an unresolved V gene accounts for under half, and the cause of the remainder is not known. The table for this sample lists 65,000 to 80,000 clones; 96% of them were counted only once. About 0.3% of the sample goes to the ten largest clones. Sequencing input: T cells isolated from PBMCs. These receptor sequences come from a human donor in good health.

This chain links TRBV19 with TRBJ1-1; possibly TRBD1 for D (6 bases). The CDR3 length is 13 residues. V was shortened by 10 bases and J by 5 bases, with 17 bases between the two germline ends. Germline V gene lookup returns CDR1 LNHDA and CDR2 SQIVND (reference sequence). CDR3 in amino acids: CATISQGLTEAFF. CDR3 in DNA: TGTGCCACTATTTCCCAGGGGTTAACTGAAGCTTTCTTT.

The V gene is TRBV20-1, the J gene TRBJ1-2; possibly TRBD1 for D (6 bases). The CDR3 is 10 amino acids. CDR1 is DFQATT and CDR2 is SNEGSKA in the germline V gene (reference sequence). CDR3: CSGQRNGYTF. CDR3 in DNA: TGCAGCGGACAGAGAAATGGCTACACCTTC.

V and J are TRBV29-1 and TRBJ2-7, with D perhaps TRBD2 (5 bases). The CDR3 loop spans 11 amino acids. The V end was cut by 4 bases, the J end by 6 bases, with 10 bases between. The V gene's germline CDR1 is SQVTM and CDR2 ANQGSEA. CDR3 sequence: CSVGYEGEQYF. DNA of the CDR3: TGCAGCGTTGGATATGAGGGCGAGCAGTACTTC.

The chain is built from TRBV29-1 and TRBJ2-3, with 8 bases lining up with TRBD1. Germline V lookup: CDR1 SQVTM, CDR2 ANQGSEA. The CDR3 contains 14 residues. Trimming at V came to 7 bases and at J to 6 bases, leaving 12 bases not matched to a gene. CDR3 bases: TGCAGCGCTTGGGTGACAGGGGCCTGGGATACGCAGTATTTT. Translating it yields CSAWVTGAWDTQYF.

The CDR3 region is CASTERLGEMNTEAFF. In nucleotides, the CDR3 is TGTGCCAGTACCGAAAGACTCGGGGAAATGAACACTGAAGCTTTCTTT. This sequence joins TRBV19 and TRBJ1-1; D unclear. This CDR3 comprises 16 residues. V was clipped by 7 bases and J by 0 bases, with 18 bases between them. The V gene's germline CDR1 is LNHDA and CDR2 SQIVND (reference sequence). Using reference TRBV19 and TRBJ1-1 for the parts outside the CDR3, the full variable domain is DGGITQSPKYLFRKEGQNVTLSCEQNLNHDAMYWYRQDPGQGLRLIYYSQIVNDFQKGDIAEGYSVSREKKESFPLTVTSAQKNPTAFYLCASTERLGEMNTEAFFGQGTRLTVV.

In this sample, this clone turned up once. V and J are TRBV11-3 and TRBJ2-7; 10 bases fit TRBD2. Germline V gene lookup returns CDR1 SGHNT and CDR2 YENEEA. This CDR3 spans 16 amino acids. The V and J ends lost 5 bases and 1 base, in that order; junction bases with no gene match: 8. The CDR3 loop reads CASSPRTSGLSYEQYF. The CDR3 bases are TGTGCCAGCAGCCCTCGGACTAGCGGCCTTTCCTACGAGCAGTACTTC.

This chain joins TRBV6-5 and TRBJ2-1; a possible D gene is TRBD1 (5 bases). The CDR3 sequence is 13 residues long. Germline V gene lookup returns CDR1 MNHEY and CDR2 SVGAGI. V was pared by 10 bases and J by 4 bases, with 14 bases between. The CDR3 sequence: CATTMPGYNEQFF. The CDR3, as DNA: TGTGCCACTACGATGCCAGGGTACAATGAGCAGTTCTTC.